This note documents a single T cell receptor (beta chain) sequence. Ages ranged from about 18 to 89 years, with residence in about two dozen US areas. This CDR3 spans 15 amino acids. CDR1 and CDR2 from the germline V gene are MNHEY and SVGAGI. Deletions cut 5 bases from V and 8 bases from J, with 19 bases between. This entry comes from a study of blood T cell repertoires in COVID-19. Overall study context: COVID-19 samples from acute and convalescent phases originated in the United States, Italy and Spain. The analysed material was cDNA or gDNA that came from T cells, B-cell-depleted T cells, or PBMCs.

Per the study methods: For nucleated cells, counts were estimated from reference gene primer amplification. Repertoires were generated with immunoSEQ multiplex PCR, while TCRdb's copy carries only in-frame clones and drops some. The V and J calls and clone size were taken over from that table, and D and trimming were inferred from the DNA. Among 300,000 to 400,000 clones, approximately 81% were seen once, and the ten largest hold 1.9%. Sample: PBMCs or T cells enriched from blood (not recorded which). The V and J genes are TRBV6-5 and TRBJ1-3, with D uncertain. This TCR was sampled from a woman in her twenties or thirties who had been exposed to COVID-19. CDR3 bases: TGTGCCAGCAGTCTCCAGAAGAGGGTTTGGGACACCATATATTTT. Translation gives CASSLQKRVWDTIYF.